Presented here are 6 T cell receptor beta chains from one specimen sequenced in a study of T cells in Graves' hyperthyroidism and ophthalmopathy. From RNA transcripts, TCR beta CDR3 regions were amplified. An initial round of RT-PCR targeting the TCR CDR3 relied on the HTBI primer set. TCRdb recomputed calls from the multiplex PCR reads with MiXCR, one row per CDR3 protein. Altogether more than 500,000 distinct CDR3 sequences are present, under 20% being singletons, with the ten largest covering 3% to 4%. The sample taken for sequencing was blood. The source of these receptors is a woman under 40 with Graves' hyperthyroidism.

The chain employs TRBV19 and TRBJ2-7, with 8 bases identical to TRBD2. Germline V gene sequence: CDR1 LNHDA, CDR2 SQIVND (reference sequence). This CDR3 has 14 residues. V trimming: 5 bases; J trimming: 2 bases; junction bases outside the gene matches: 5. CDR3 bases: TGTGCCAGTAGTCCGGGACTAGTCGCCTACGAGCAGTACTTC. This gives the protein CASSPGLVAYEQYF.

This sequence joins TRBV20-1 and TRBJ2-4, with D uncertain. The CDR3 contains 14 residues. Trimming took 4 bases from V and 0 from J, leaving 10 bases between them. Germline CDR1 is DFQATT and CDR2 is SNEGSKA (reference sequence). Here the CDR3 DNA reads TGCAGTGCTACATGGACCTTAGCCAAAAACATTCAGTACTTC. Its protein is CSATWTLAKNIQYF.

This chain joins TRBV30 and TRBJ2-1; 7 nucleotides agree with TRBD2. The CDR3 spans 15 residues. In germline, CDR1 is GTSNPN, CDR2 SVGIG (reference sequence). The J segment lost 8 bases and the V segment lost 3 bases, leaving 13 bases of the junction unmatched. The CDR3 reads CAWSMALGRDDEQFF. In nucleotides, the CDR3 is TGTGCCTGGAGCATGGCGTTGGGGAGGGACGATGAGCAGTTCTTC.

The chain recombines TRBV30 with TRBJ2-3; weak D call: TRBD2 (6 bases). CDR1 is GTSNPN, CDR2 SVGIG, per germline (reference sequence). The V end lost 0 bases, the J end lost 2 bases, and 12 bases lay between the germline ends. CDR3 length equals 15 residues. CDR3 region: CAWSVLRGATDTQYF. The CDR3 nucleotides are TGTGCCTGGAGTGTACTTCGCGGGGCCACAGATACGCAGTATTTT.

The CDR3, as DNA: TGCGCCAGCAGCCGCCTCCCGGGACAGATTAATTCACCCCTCCACTTT. It translates to CASSRLPGQINSPLHF. This chain joins TRBV4-1 and TRBJ1-6; TRBD1 aligns across 7 bases. Germline CDR1 and CDR2: MGHRA and YSYEKL. Germline trimming cut 4 bases from V and 6 bases from J; bases unmatched to any gene: 9. This CDR3 contains 16 residues.

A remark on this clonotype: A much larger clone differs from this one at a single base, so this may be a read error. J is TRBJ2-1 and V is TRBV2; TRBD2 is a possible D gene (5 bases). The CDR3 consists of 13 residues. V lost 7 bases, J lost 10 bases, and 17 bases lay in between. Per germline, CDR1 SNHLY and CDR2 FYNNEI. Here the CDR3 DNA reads TGTGCCAGCACCGAGAGGGAGAGCGAGGAGCAGTTCTTC. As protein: CASTERESEEQFF.